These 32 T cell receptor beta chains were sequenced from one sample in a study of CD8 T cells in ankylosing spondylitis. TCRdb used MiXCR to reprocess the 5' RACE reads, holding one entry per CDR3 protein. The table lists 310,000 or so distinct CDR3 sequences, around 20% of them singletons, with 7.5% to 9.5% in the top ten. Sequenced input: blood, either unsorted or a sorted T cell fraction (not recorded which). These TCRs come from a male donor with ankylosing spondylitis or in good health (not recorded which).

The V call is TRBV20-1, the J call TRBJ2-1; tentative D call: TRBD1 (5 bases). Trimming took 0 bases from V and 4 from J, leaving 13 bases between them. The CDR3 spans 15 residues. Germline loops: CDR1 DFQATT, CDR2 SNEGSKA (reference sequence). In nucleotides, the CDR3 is TGCAGTGCTAGAGATCAGGGATTGGGATACAATGAGCAGTTCTTC. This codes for CSARDQGLGYNEQFF.

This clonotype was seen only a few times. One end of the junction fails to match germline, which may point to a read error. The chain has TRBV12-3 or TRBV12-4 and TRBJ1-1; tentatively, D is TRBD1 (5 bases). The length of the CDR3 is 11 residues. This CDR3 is CASSLPPGTYF. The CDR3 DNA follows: TGTGCCAGCAGTTTACCCCCCGGGACCTACTTT.

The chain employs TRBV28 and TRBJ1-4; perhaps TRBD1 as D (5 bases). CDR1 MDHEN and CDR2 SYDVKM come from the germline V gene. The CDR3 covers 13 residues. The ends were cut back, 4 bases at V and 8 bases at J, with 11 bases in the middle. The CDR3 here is CASSSGSREKLFF. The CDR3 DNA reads TGTGCCAGCAGTTCAGGGTCGCGGGAAAAACTGTTTTTT.

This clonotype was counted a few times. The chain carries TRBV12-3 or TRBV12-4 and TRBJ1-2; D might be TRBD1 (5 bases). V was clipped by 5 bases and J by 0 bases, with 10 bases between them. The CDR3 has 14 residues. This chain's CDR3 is CASSTGPTNYGYTF. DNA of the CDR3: TGTGCCAGCAGTACAGGTCCCACTAACTATGGCTACACCTTC.

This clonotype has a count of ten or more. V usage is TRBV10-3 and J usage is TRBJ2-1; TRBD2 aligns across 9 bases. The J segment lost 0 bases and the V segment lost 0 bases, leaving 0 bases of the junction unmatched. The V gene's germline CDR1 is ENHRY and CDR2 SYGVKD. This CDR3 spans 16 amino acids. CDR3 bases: TGTGCCATCAGTGAGTCTAGCGGGAGCTCCTACAATGAGCAGTTCTTC. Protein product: CAISESSGSSYNEQFF.

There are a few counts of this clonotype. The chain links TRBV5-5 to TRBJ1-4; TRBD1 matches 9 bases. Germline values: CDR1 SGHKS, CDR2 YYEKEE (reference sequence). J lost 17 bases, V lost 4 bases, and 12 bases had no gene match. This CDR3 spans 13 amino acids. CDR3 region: CASSNRQGGVDFF. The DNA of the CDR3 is TGTGCCAGCAGCAACCGACAGGGGGGCGTCGATTTTTTT.

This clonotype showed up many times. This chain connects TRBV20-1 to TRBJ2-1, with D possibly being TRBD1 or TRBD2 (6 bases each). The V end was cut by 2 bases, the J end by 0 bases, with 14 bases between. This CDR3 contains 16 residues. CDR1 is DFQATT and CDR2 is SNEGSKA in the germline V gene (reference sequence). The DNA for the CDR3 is TGCAGTGCTAGACCCTCTCGGGGGCCCTCCTACAATGAGCAGTTCTTC. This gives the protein CSARPSRGPSYNEQFF.

The CDR3 is CASSSVGATDTQYF. In nucleotides, the CDR3 is TGTGCCAGCAGTTCCGTAGGGGCGACAGATACGCAGTATTTT. The chain links TRBV28 to TRBJ2-3, with D tentatively TRBD1 (5 bases). Germline assignment: CDR1 MDHEN and CDR2 SYDVKM. CDR3 length: 14 amino acids. V lost 4 bases to trimming and J lost 3 bases, with 11 bases between them.

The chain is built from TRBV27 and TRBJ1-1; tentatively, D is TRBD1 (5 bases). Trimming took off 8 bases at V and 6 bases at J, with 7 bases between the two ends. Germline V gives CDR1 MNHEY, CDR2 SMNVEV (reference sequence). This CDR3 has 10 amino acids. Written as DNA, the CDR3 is TGTGCCAGCGGGGGGGCTGAAGCTTTCTTT. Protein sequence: CASGGAEAFF.

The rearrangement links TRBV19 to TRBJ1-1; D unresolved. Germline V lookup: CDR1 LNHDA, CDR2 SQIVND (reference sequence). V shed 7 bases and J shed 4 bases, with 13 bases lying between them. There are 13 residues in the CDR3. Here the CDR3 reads CASTRRGITEAFF. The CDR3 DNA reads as TGTGCCAGTACCCGCCGAGGGATCACTGAAGCTTTCTTT.

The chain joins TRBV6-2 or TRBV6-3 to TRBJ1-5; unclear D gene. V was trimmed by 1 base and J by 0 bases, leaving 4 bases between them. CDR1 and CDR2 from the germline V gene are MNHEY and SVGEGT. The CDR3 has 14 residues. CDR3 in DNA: TGTGCCAGCAGTTACTATTTTAGCAATCAGCCCCAGCATTTT. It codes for CASSYYFSNQPQHF.

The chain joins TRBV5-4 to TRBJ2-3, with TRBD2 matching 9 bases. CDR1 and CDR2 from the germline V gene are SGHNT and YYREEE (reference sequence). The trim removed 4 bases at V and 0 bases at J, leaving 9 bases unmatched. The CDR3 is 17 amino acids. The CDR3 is CASSPIAGGPSTDTQYF. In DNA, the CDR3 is TGTGCCAGCAGCCCGATTGCGGGAGGGCCGAGCACAGATACGCAGTATTTT.

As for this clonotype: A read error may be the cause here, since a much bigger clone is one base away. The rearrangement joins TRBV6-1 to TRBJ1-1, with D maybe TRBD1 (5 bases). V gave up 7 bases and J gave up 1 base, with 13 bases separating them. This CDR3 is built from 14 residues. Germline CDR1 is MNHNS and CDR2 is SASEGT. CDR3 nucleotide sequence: TGTGCCAGCAACCCAGGGATGGAGAACACTGAAGCTTTCTTT. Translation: CASNPGMENTEAFF.

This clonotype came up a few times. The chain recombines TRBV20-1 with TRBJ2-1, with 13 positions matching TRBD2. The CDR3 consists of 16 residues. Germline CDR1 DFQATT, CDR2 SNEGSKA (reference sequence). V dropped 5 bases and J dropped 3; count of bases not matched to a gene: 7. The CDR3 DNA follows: TGCAGTGCTCCAAGTGGGACTAGCGGGGTCTACAATGAGCAGTTCTTC. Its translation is CSAPSGTSGVYNEQFF.

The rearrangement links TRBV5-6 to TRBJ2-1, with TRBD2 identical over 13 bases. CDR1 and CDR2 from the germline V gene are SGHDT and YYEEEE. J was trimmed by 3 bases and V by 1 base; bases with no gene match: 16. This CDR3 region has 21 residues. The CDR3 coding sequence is TGTGCCAGCAGCTTGTCGCCGGGACTAGCGGGATTAGGGGTTCGCTACAATGAGCAGTTCTTC. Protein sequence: CASSLSPGLAGLGVRYNEQFF.

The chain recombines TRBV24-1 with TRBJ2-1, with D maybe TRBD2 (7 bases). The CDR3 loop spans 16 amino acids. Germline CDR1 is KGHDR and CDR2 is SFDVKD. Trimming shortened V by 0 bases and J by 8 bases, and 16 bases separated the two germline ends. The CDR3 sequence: CATSDLGGARSYEQFF. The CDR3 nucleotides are TGTGCCACCAGTGATTTGGGGGGGGCGCGGTCCTATGAGCAGTTCTTC.

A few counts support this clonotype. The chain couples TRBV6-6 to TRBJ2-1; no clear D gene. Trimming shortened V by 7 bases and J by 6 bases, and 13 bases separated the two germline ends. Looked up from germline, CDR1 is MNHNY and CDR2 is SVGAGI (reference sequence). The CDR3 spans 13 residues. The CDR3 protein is CASTPSPFNEQFF. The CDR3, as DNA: TGTGCCAGCACACCCTCCCCTTTCAATGAGCAGTTCTTC.

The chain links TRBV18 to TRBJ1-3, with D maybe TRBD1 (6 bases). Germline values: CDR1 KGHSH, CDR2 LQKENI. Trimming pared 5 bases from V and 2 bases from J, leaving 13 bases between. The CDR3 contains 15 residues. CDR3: CASSTQGLTGNTIYF. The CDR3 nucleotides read TGTGCCAGCTCAACACAGGGCCTGACTGGAAACACCATATATTTT.

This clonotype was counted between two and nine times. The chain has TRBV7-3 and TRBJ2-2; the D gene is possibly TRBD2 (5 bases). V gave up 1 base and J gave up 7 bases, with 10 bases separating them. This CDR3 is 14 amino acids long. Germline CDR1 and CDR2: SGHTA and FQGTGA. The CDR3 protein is CASSLRPRDGELFF. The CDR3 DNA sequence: TGTGCCAGCAGCTTAAGGCCTCGGGACGGGGAGCTGTTTTTT.

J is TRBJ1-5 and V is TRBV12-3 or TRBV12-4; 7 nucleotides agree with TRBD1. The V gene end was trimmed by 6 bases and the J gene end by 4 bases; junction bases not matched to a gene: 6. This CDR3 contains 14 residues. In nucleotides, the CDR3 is TGTGCCAGCAGCGAGGGACAGCCAAATCAGCCCCAGCATTTT. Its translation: CASSEGQPNQPQHF.

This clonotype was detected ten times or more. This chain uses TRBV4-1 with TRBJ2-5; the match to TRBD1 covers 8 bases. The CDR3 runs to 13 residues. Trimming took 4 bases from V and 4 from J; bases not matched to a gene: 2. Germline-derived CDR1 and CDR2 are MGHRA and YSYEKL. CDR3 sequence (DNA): TGCGCCAGCAGCCTCGGACAGGGAGAGACCCAGTACTTC. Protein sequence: CASSLGQGETQYF.

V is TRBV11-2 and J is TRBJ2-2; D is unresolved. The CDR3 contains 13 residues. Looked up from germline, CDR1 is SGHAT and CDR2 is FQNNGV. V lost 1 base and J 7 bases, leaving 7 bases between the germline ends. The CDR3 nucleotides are TGTGCCAGCAGCTTAGTTTTGATCGGGGAGCTGTTTTTT. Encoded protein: CASSLVLIGELFF.

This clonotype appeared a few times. Here the CDR3 reads CAIGTENIQYF. CDR3 nucleotides: TGCGCCATCGGGACAGAAAACATTCAGTACTTC. This chain connects TRBV5-1 to TRBJ2-4; 7 bases fit TRBD1. Germline V CDR1 and CDR2: SGHRS, YFSETQ. The CDR3 spans 11 residues. V was clipped by 9 bases and J by 5 bases; unmatched bases: 2.

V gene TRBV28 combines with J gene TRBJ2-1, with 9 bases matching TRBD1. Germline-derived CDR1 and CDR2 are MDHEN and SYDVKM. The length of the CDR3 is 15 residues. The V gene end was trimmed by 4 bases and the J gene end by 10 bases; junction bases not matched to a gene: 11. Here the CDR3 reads CASSSPSGTGREQFF. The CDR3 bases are TGTGCCAGCAGTTCTCCTTCCGGGACAGGGAGGGAGCAGTTCTTC. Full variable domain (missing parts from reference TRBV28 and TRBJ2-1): DVKVTQSSRYLVKRTGEKVFLECVQDMDHENMFWYRQDPGLGLRLIYFSYDVKMKEKGDIPEGYSVSREKKERFSLILESASTNQTSMYLCASSSPSGTGREQFFGPGTRLTVL.

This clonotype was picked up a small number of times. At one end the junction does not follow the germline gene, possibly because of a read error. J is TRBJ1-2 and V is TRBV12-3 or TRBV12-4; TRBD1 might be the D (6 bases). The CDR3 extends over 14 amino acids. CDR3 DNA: TGTGCCAGCAGTCCAGATAGGCAGGGGATGGGCTACAGCTTC. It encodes CASSPDRQGMGYSF.

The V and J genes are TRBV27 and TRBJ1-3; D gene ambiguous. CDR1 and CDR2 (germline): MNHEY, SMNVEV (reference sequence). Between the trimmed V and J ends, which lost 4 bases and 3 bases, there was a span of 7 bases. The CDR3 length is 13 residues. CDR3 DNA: TGTGCCAGCAGTTCCAGCGGTGGAAACACCATATATTTT. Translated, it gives CASSSSGGNTIYF.

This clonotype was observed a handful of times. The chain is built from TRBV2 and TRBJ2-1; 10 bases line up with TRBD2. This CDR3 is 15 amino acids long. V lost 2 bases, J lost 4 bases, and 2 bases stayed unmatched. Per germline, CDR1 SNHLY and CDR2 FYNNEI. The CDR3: CASSELAGVYNEQFF. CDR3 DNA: TGTGCCAGCAGTGAACTAGCGGGGGTATACAATGAGCAGTTCTTC.

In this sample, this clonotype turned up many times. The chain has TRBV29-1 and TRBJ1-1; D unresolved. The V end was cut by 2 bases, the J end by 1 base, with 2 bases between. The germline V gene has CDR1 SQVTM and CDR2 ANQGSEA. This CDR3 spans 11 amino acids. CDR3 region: CSVERNTEAFF. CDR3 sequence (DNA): TGCAGCGTTGAACGGAACACTGAAGCTTTCTTT.

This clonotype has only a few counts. This CDR3 is CASSLESAQSDTQYF. The CDR3 DNA sequence: TGCGCCAGCAGCTTGGAGTCAGCACAATCAGATACGCAGTATTTT. This rearrangement joins TRBV5-1 to TRBJ2-3; D unclear. The V end lost 0 bases, the J end lost 4 bases, and 12 bases lay between the germline ends. Germline-derived CDR1 and CDR2 are SGHRS and YFSETQ. The CDR3 is made up of 15 amino acids.

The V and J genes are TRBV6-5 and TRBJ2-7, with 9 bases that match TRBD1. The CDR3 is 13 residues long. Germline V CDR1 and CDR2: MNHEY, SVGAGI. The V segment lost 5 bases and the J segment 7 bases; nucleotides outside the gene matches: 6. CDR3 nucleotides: TGTGCCAGCAGTCCCGGGACAGGGTGGGAGCAGTACGTC. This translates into CASSPGTGWEQYV.

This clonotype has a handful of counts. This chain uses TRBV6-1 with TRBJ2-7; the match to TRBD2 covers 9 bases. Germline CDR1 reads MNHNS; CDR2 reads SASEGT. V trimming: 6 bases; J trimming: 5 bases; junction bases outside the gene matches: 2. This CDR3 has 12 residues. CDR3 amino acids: CASRASGDEQYV. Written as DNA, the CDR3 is TGTGCCAGCAGGGCTAGCGGGGACGAGCAGTACGTC.

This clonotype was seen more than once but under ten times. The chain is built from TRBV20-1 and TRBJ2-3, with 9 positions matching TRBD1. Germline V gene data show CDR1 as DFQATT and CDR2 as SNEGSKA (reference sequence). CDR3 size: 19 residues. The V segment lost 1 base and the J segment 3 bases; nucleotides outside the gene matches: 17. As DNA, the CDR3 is TGCAGTGCTAGAGTTCCCGGGACAGGGAGGGTAATGCGGACAGATACGCAGTATTTT. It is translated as CSARVPGTGRVMRTDTQYF.